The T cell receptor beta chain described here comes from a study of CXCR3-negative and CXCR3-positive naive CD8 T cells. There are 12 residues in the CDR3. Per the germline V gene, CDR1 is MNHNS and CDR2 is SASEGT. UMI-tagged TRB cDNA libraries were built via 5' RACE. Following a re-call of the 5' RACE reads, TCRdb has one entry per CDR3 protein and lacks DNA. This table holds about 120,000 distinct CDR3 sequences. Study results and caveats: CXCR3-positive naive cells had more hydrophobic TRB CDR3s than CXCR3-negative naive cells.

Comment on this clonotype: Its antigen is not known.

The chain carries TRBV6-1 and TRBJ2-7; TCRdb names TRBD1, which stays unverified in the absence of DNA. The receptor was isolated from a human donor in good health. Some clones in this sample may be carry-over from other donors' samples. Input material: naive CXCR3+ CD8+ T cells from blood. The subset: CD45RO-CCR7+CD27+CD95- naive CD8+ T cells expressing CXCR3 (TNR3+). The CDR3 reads CASKQARNEQYF.